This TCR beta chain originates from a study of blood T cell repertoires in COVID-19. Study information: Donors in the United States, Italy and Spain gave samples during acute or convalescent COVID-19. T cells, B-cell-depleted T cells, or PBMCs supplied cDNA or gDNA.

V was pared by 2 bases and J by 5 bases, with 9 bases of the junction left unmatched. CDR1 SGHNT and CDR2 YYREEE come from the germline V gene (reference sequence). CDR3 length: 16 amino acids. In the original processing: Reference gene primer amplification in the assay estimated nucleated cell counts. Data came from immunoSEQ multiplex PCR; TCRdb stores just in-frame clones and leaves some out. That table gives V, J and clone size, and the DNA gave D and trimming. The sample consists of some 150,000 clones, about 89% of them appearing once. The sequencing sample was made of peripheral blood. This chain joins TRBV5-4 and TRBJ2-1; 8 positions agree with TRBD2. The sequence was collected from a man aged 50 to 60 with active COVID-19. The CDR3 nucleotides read TGTGCCAGCAGCTTAGGTTGGGCGGGGGGTGACAATGAGCAGTTCTTC. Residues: CASSLGWAGGDNEQFF.